The 8 T cell receptor beta chains below all came from one sample that was sequenced in a study of blood T cells in healthy people across ages. A second PCR of roughly 7 to 11 cycles used a sample-barcoded 5' primer and a J-beta primer mix. TCRdb called the 5' RACE reads again in MiXCR, with one record for every CDR3 protein. The data show 1 million or so distinct CDR3 sequences, under 30% seen once. These sequences were also reported in another study, on T cells of mothers and their children.

Specimen: blood. These receptors all come from a girl aged 2-10 years in good health.

This clonotype came up a few times. The chain employs TRBV29-1 and TRBJ2-7, with 7 bases lining up with TRBD2. The junction had 7 bases not matched to a gene; V was cut back by 5 bases and J by 3 bases. Germline V CDR1 and CDR2: SQVTM, ANQGSEA. The CDR3 length is 13 residues. CDR3 in amino acids: CSVRLAVDYEQYF. The CDR3 DNA is TGCAGCGTTCGCCTAGCGGTAGACTACGAGCAGTACTTC.

With respect to this clonotype: One junction end disagrees with the germline gene, perhaps due to a read error. The V gene is TRBV15, the J gene TRBJ2-2; D perhaps matches TRBD2 (5 bases). This CDR3 is 12 amino acids long. Per the germline V gene, CDR1 is LNHNV and CDR2 is YYDKDF (reference sequence). The CDR3 here is CATSRYTGEPFF. Written as DNA, the CDR3 is TGTGCCACCAGCAGGTACACCGGGGAGCCGTTTTTT.

V gene TRBV4-2 combines with J gene TRBJ1-1; 7 bases line up with TRBD1. The CDR3 length is 20 residues. Losses at the gene ends were 1 base for V and 2 bases for J; bases not matched to a gene: 19. Per germline, CDR1 LGHNA and CDR2 YNFKEQ. The CDR3 nucleotides are TGTGCCAGCAGCCAAGTGGGGGGTTTCGGTGAGAGGGGGCATAACACTGAAGCTTTCTTT. This encodes CASSQVGGFGERGHNTEAFF.

This clonotype was detected only a few times. This chain links TRBV29-1 with TRBJ2-5; a weak D match, TRBD2 (8 bases). Germline-derived CDR1 and CDR2 are SQVTM and ANQGSEA. This CDR3 has 15 residues. V lost 3 bases, J lost 1 base, and 15 bases lay in between. CDR3 sequence: CSVDSGGTVQETQYF. In DNA form, the CDR3 reads TGCAGCGTTGACTCGGGAGGGACAGTCCAAGAGACCCAGTACTTC.

V is TRBV7-8 and J is TRBJ2-4; a weak D match, TRBD2 (6 bases). Trimming stripped 8 bases from V and 5 bases from J, with 10 bases between. This CDR3 has 12 residues. Germline CDR1 SGHVS, CDR2 FQNEAQ. CDR3 coding DNA: TGTGCCAGCGGGGGGTCCCAAAACATTCAGTACTTC. It translates to CASGGSQNIQYF.

CDR3 residues: CASRLDGLGTQYF. Written as DNA, the CDR3 is TGTGCCAGCAGGCTAGACGGGCTCGGTACGCAGTATTTT. V is TRBV5-4 and J is TRBJ2-3; D unclear. V shed 5 bases and J shed 8 bases, with 15 bases lying between them. Germline-derived CDR1 and CDR2 are SGHNT and YYREEE (reference sequence). This CDR3 comprises 13 residues.

The CDR3 DNA reads TGCAGCGTTGGCCTACAGGGAGATCTCCATGGCTACACCTTC. Encoded protein: CSVGLQGDLHGYTF. The chain joins TRBV29-1 to TRBJ1-2; D may be TRBD1 (6 bases). Germline loops: CDR1 SQVTM, CDR2 ANQGSEA. The CDR3 length is 14 residues. Trimming took off 4 bases at V and 6 bases at J, with 18 bases between the two ends.

The chain uses TRBV29-1 and TRBJ1-2; D is uncertain. V lost 7 bases, J lost 8 bases, and 20 bases lay in between. The CDR3 runs 13 residues. Germline lookup yields CDR1 SQVTM and CDR2 ANQGSEA. CDR3 nucleotides: TGCAGCGCCCCAGCTCCAGAGGGCGGCGGCTACACCTTC. This translates into CSAPAPEGGGYTF.